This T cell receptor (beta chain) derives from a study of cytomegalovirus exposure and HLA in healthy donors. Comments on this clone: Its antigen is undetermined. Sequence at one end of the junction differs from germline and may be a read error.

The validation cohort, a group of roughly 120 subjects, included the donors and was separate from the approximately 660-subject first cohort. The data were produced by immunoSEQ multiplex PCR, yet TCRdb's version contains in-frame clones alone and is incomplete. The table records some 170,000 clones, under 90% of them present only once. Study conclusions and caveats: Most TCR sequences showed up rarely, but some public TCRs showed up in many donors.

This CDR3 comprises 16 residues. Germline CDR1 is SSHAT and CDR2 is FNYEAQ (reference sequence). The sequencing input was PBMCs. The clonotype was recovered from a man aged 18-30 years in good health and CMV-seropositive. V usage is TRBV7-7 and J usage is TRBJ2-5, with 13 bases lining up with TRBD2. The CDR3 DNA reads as TGTGCTAGCAGCACTACTTCGACTAGCGGGAGGGAGACCCAGTACTTC. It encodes CASSTTSTSGRETQYF.